This TCR beta chain was sequenced during a study of blood T cell repertoires in COVID-19. The trim removed 3 bases at V and 4 bases at J, leaving 6 bases unmatched. This CDR3 spans 14 amino acids. In germline, CDR1 is SEHNR, CDR2 FQNEAQ (reference sequence). Clones were read by immunoSEQ multiplex PCR, and TCRdb kept only the in-frame ones, dropping some. The top ten hold around 1.4% of the sample, which has approximately 270,000 clones, 70% to 90% seen once. The J gene is TRBJ2-7, the V gene TRBV7-9, with TRBD2 matching over 7 bases. This receptor was identified in a man aged 80 or over with acute or convalescent COVID-19. Specimen: peripheral blood. The CDR3 DNA sequence: TGTGCCAGCAGCTTGGGGGAGGGTTGGTACGAGCAGTACTTC. This gives the protein CASSLGEGWYEQYF. Combining the CDR3 with reference TRBV7-9 and TRBJ2-7 gives the whole variable domain DTGVSQNPRHKITKRGQNVTFRCDPISEHNRLYWYRQTLGQGPEFLTYFQNEAQLEKSRLLSDRFSAERPKGSFSTLEIQRTEQGDSAMYLCASSLGEGWYEQYFGPGTRLTVT.